The next 5 T cell receptor beta chains were all read from a single sample in a study of cytomegalovirus exposure and HLA in healthy donors. Primers included in the PCR were 60 Vbeta and 13 Jbeta primers. TCRdb keeps only in-frame clones here, not all; method: immunoSEQ multiplex PCR. The sample carries 120,000 to 150,000 clones, roughly 75% recorded once. The sequencing sample was made of PBMCs. The receptors originated from a man aged 40-55 years in good health and CMV-seronegative.

V and J are TRBV5-8 and TRBJ1-1; D unresolved. CDR3 length: 12 amino acids. Germline CDR1 is SGHTS and CDR2 is YDEGEE. V was clipped by 0 bases and J by 6 bases, with 6 bases between them. CDR3 sequence reads: CASSLDAAEAFF. The CDR3 nucleotides read TGTGCCAGCAGCTTGGACGCGGCTGAAGCTTTCTTT. The entire variable domain, with the rest obtained from reference TRBV5-8 and TRBJ1-1, is as follows: EAGVTQSPTHLIKTRGQQATLRCSPISGHTSVYWYQQALGLGLQFLLWYDEGEERNRGNFPPRFSGRQFPNYSSELNVNALELEDSALYLCASSLDAAEAFFGQGTRLTVV.

The chain is built from TRBV5-1 and TRBJ1-1; 10 bases line up with TRBD1. The CDR3 loop spans 16 amino acids. The trim removed 4 bases at V and 3 bases at J, leaving 9 bases unmatched. Germline-derived CDR1 and CDR2 are SGHRS and YFSETQ. The CDR3 loop is CASSPRQGAVDTEAFF. The CDR3 nucleotides are TGCGCCAGCAGCCCACGACAGGGGGCGGTGGACACTGAAGCTTTCTTT.

The chain joins TRBV5-6 to TRBJ1-3; D gene uncertain. Germline CDR1 is SGHDT and CDR2 is YYEEEE. The V end lost 0 bases, the J end lost 4 bases, and 8 bases lay between the germline ends. The CDR3 is 14 residues long. CDR3 in DNA: TGTGCCAGCAGCTTGGGTTCTCTCGGAAACACCATATATTTT. It is translated as CASSLGSLGNTIYF.

V is TRBV5-1 and J is TRBJ1-1, with D possibly TRBD1 on 6 matching bases. The CDR3 spans 14 residues. The ends were cut back, 4 bases at V and 1 base at J, with 11 bases in the middle. The germline V gene has CDR1 SGHRS and CDR2 YFSETQ. CDR3 protein: CASSQGGANTEAFF. CDR3 coding DNA: TGCGCCAGCAGCCAAGGGGGTGCGAACACTGAAGCTTTCTTT.

The chain couples TRBV13 to TRBJ2-7; D not certain. Germline V CDR1 and CDR2: PRHDT, FYEKMQ (reference sequence). The CDR3 spans 15 residues. Between the trimmed V and J ends, which lost 5 bases and 0 bases, there was a span of 14 bases. Here the CDR3 reads CASSPPSYSSYEQYF. The CDR3 DNA reads as TGTGCCAGCAGCCCTCCGTCCTATAGCTCCTACGAGCAGTACTTC.